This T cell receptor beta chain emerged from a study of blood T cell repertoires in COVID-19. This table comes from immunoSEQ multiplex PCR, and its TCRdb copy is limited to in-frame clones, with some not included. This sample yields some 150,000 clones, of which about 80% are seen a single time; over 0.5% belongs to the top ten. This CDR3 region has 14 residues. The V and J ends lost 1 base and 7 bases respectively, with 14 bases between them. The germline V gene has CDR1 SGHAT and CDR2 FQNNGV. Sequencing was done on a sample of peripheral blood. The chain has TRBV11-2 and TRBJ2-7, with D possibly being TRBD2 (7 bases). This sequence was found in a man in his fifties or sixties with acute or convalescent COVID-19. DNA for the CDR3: TGTGCCAGCAGCTTAGGAGGGGGAGCGGGGGAGCAGTACTTC. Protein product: CASSLGGGAGEQYF. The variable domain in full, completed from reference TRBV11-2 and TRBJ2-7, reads EAGVAQSPRYKIIEKRQSVAFWCNPISGHATLYWYQQILGQGPKLLIQFQNNGVVDDSQLPKDRFSAERLKGVDSTLKIQPAKLEDSAVYLCASSLGGGAGEQYFGPGTRLTVT.